The rows below give T cell receptor beta chains drawn from one sample of a study of blood T cell repertoires in COVID-19. This table comes from immunoSEQ multiplex PCR, and its TCRdb copy is limited to in-frame clones, with some not included. The repertoire holds roughly 64,000 clones, with around 85% as singletons. What was sequenced was peripheral blood. All receptors derive from a man in his forties or fifties with acute or convalescent COVID-19. The CDR3 runs from the conserved cysteine through the conserved F or W. The D gene is left open where the match is weak. Size tells how often a clone was seen (once, few, many) or the class of an expanded clone, and some rows leave it out.

>once|15|TRBD2|TRBJ2-7|TRBV5-4
TGTGCCAGCAGCTTGGCCGGGACTAGTTGGTACGAGCAGTACTTC
CASSLAGTSWYEQYF
>once|14|TRBD1|TRBJ1-3|TRBV28
TGTGCCAGCCAGGGACAGTACTCTGGAAACACCATATATTTT
CASQGQYSGNTIYF
>-|15|-|TRBJ2-3|TRBV7-3
TGTGCCAGCAGCCCCCGGGATCCCGTCACAGATACGCAGTATTTT
CASSPRDPVTDTQYF
>-|15|-|TRBJ1-1|TRBV11-2
TGTGCCAGCAGCTTGACACAGGGACGGAACACTGAAGCTTTCTTT
CASSLTQGRNTEAFF
>-|14|TRBD1|TRBJ2-2|TRBV6-6
TGTGCCAGACCCACCGGGACAGGGACCCGGGGAGCTGTTTTT
CARPTGTGTRGAVF
>-|13|TRBD1|TRBJ2-3|TRBV7-6
TGTGCCAGCAGCCAGAGGGGGCAAGGTACGCAGTATTTT
CASSQRGQGTQYF
>once|15|TRBD1|TRBJ1-2|TRBV5-1
TGCGCCAGCAGCACCGGGACAGGGCTTTTCTCTGGCTACACCTTC
CASSTGTGLFSGYTF
>-|15|-|TRBJ2-5|TRBV7-2
TGTGCCAGCAGCTTATCGGGGCTAGCGAGGGAGACCCAGTACTTC
CASSLSGLARETQYF
>-|20|TRBD1|TRBJ2-6|TRBV14
TGTGCCAGCAGCCCTCGGACAGGGGGCGTTCTTGGGACTGGGGCCAACGTCCTGACTTTC
CASSPRTGGVLGTGANVLTF
>-|15|-|TRBJ1-5|TRBV2
TGTGCCAGCAGTGACGCAAAAATCATCGGGCAGCCCCAGCATTTT
CASSDAKIIGQPQHF
>-|15|-|TRBJ1-2|TRBV28
TGTGCCAGCAGTTTAGGTTTCGGGGAAGTAGGTGGCTACACCTTC
CASSLGFGEVGGYTF
>once|13|-|TRBJ2-1|TRBV5-6
TGTGCCAGCAGTAGGAGTAGTAGCACTGAGCAGTTCTTC
CASSRSSSTEQFF
>-|15|-|TRBJ1-6|TRBV7-2
TGTGCCAGCAGGAATCAGGACAGATATAATTCACCCCTCCACTTT
CASRNQDRYNSPLHF
>-|14|TRBD2|TRBJ2-7|TRBV6-5
TGTGCCAGCAGTCGGACTAGCGGGAGCTACGAGCAGTACTTC
CASSRTSGSYEQYF
>-|18|TRBD1|TRBJ2-6|TRBV4-1
TGCGCCAGCAGCCAAGACCCAGGGGGAGACTCTGGGGCCAACGTCCTGACTTTC
CASSQDPGGDSGANVLTF
>-|14|-|TRBJ1-4|TRBV30
TGTGCCGGACACCACCTTTCAACTAATGAAAAACTGTTTTTT
CAGHHLSTNEKLFF
>-|13|TRBD1|TRBJ1-1|TRBV30
TGTGCCTGGTGCAGACAGGGCGGGAATGAAGCTTTCTTT
CAWCRQGGNEAFF
>-|16|TRBD1|TRBJ1-1|TRBV14
TGTGCCAGCAGCCAAGGTCGACAGGGGGTCGTTAATGAAGCTTTCTTT
CASSQGRQGVVNEAFF
>-|13|TRBD1|TRBJ1-6|TRBV5-8
TGTGCCAGCAGCTTTCGACAGGGGCCACCCCTCCACTTT
CASSFRQGPPLHF
>-|15|TRBD2|TRBJ2-7|TRBV5-4
TGTGCCAGCAGCTTAGAAGGACTAGCGGATAATGAGCAGTACTTC
CASSLEGLADNEQYF
>-|14|TRBD1|TRBJ2-2|TRBV11-2
TGTGCCAGCAGCCAAAGACAGGGATCCGGGGAGCTGTTTTTT
CASSQRQGSGELFF
>-|13|TRBD1|TRBJ1-2|TRBV12-3/TRBV12-4
TGTGCCAGCAGTTTATTACAAGGGGGCTCTTACACCTTC
CASSLLQGGSYTF
>once|17|TRBD1|TRBJ1-6|TRBV6-6
TGTGCCAGCAGTCCGACGTCCGGGACAGGGAGGAATTCACCCCTCCACTTT
CASSPTSGTGRNSPLHF
>-|16|-|TRBJ1-3|TRBV11-2
TGTGCCAGCAGCTTCCGCCTAAGGTCCCAGGCAAACACCATATATTTT
CASSFRLRSQANTIYF
>-|15|TRBD2|TRBJ2-1|TRBV4-2
TGTGCCAGCAGCCAAGGGGCTAGCGGGGACAATGAGCAGTTCTTC
CASSQGASGDNEQFF
>-|15|-|TRBJ1-5|TRBV4-1
TGCGCCAGCAGCCAAGGTTCAGGTAGCAATCAGCCCCAGCATTTT
CASSQGSGSNQPQHF